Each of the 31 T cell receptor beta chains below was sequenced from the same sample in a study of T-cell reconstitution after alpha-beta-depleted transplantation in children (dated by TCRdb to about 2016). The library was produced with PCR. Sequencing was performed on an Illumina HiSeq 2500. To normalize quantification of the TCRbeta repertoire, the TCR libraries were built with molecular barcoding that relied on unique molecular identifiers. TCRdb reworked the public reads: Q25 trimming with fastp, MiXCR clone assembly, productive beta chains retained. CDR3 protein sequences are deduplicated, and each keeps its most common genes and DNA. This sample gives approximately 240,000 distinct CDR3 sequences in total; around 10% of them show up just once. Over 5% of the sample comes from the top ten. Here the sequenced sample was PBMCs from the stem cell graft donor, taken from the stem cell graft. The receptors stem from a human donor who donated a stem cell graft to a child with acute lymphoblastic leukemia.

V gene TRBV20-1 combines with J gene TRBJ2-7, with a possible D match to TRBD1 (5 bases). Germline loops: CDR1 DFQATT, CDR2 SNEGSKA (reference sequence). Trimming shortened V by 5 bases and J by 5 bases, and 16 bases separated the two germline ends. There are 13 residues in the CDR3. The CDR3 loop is CSAEKGKVDEQYF. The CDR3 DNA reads TGCAGTGCTGAGAAGGGGAAAGTCGACGAGCAGTACTTC.

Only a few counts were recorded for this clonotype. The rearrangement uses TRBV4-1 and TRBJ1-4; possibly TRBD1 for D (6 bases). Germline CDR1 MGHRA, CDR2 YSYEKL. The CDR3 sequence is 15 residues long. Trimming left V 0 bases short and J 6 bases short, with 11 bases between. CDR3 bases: TGCGCCAGCAGCCAAGATCAGGGGTTATATGAAAAACTGTTTTTT. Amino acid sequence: CASSQDQGLYEKLFF.

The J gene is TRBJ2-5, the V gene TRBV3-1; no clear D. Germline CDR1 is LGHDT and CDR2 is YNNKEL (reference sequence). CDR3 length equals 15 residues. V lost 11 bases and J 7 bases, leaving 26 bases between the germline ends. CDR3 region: CASCPLAIQVGTQYF. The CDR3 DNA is TGTGCCTCCTGCCCCCTGGCCATCCAAGTCGGGACCCAGTACTTC.

CDR3 nucleotide sequence: TGTGCCAGCAGCTTAGGACAGGGGCACAGCAATCAGCCCCAGCATTTT. It encodes CASSLGQGHSNQPQHF. This chain joins TRBV7-2 and TRBJ1-5, with 8 bases identical to TRBD1. Unmatched junction bases numbered 3, after V lost 1 base and J lost 1 base. The CDR3 has 16 amino acids. The germline V gene has CDR1 SGHTA and CDR2 FQGNSA.

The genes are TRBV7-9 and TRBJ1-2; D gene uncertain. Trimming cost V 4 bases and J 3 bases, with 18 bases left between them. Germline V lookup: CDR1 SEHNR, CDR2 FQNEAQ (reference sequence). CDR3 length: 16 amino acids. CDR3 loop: CASSYFGGQDDYGYTF. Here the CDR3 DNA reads TGTGCCAGCAGCTACTTTGGAGGGCAGGACGACTATGGCTACACCTTC.

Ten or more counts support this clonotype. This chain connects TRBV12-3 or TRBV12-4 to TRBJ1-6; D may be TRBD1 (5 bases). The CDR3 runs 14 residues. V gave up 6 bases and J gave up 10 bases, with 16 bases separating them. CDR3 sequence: CASSVKRGRSPLHF. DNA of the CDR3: TGTGCCAGCAGCGTAAAGAGGGGAAGGTCACCCCTCCACTTT.

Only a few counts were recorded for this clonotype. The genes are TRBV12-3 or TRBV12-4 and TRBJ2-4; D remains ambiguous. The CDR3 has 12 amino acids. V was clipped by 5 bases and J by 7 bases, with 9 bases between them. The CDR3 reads CASSRAGNIQYF. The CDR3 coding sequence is TGTGCCAGCAGTAGGGCCGGGAACATTCAGTACTTC.

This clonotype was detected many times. This CDR3 is CASERTRDRGLSTDTQYF. Written as DNA, the CDR3 is TGTGCCAGCGAACGAACCCGGGACAGGGGACTAAGCACAGATACGCAGTATTTT. The genes are TRBV11-2 and TRBJ2-3, with 10 bases that match TRBD1. The CDR3 has 18 residues. The germline V gene has CDR1 SGHAT and CDR2 FQNNGV. The ends lost 8 bases at V and 0 bases at J; junction bases unmatched: 14.

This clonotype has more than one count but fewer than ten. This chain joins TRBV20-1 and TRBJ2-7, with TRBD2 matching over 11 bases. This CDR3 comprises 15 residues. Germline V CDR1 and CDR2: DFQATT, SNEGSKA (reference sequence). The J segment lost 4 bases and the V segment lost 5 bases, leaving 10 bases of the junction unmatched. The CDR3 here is CSALHSGGAGYEQYF. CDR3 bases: TGCAGTGCTCTGCATAGCGGGGGGGCCGGGTACGAGCAGTACTTC.

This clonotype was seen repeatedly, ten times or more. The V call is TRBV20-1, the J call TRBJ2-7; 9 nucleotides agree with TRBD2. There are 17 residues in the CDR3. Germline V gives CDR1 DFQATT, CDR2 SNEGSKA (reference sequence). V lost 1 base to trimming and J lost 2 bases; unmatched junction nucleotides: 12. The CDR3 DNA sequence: TGCAGTGCTAGAGTGCAAGCGGGGGGCTTTTCCCCCTACGAGCAGTACTTC. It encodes CSARVQAGGFSPYEQYF.

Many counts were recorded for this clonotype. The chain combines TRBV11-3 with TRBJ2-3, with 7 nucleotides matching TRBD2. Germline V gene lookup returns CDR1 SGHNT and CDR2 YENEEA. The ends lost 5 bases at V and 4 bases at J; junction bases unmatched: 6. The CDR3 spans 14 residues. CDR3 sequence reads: CASSRVGGSDTQYF. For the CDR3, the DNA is TGTGCCAGCAGCCGCGTCGGGGGGTCAGATACGCAGTATTTT. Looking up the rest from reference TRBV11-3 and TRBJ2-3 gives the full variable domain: EAGVVQSPRYKIIEKKQPVAFWCNPISGHNTLYWYLQNLGQGPELLIRYENEEAVDDSQLPKDRFSAERLKGVDSTLKIQPAELGDSAVYLCASSRVGGSDTQYFGPGTRLTVL.

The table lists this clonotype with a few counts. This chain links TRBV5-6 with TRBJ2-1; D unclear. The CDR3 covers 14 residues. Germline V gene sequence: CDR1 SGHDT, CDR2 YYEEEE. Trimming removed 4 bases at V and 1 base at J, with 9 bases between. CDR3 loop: CASSPVVSYNEQFF. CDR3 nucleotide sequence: TGTGCCAGCAGCCCCGTAGTATCCTACAATGAGCAGTTCTTC.

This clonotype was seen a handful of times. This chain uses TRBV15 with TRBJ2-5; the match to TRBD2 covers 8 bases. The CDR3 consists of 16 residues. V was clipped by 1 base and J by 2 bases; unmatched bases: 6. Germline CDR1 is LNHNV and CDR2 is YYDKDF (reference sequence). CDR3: CATSRVRTSPQETQYF. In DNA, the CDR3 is TGTGCCACCAGCAGAGTCCGGACTAGCCCACAAGAGACCCAGTACTTC.

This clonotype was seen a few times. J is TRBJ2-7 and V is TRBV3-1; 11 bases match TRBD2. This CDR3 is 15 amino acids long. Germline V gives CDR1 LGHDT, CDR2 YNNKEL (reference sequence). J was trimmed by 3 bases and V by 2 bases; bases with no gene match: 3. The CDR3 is CASSQTSGGNYEQYF. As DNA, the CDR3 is TGTGCCAGCAGCCAAACTAGCGGGGGAAACTACGAGCAGTACTTC.

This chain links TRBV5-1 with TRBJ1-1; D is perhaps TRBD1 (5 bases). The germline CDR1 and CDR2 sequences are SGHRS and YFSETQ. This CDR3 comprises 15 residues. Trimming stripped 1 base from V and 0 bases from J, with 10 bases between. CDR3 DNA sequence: TGCGCCAGCAGCTTGTCGGGACGGGTGAACACTGAAGCTTTCTTT. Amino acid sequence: CASSLSGRVNTEAFF.

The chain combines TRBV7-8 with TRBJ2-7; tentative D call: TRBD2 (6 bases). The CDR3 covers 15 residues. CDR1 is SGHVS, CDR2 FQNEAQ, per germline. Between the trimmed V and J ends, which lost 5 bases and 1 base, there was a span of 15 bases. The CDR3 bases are TGTGCCAGCAGCGTCCGGGACTTCCCTTCCTACGAGCAGTACTTC. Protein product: CASSVRDFPSYEQYF.

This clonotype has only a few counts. CDR3 residues: CASSPARDSEKLFF. The CDR3 DNA is TGTGCCAGCAGCCCAGCAAGAGACAGTGAAAAACTGTTTTTT. The chain has TRBV11-2 and TRBJ1-4, with D tentatively TRBD1 (5 bases). The CDR3 is 14 residues long. V dropped 5 bases and J dropped 7 bases, with 14 bases sitting between them. CDR1 is SGHAT, CDR2 FQNNGV, per germline.

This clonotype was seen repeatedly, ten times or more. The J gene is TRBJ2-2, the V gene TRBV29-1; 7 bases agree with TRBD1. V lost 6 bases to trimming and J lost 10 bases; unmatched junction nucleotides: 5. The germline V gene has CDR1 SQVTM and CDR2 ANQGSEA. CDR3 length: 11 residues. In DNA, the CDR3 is TGCAGCGTAGGGACAGCCCAGGAGCTGTTTTTT. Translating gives CSVGTAQELFF.

CDR3 nucleotide sequence: TGTGCCACCAGCAGGGCTAGCGGGTACCAAGAGACCCAGTACTTC. Its protein is CATSRASGYQETQYF. The chain couples TRBV15 to TRBJ2-5; TRBD2 aligns across 8 bases. From germline, CDR1 is LNHNV and CDR2 YYDKDF (reference sequence). V shed 3 bases, J shed 0 bases, and the junction held 3 bases outside the gene matches. The length of the CDR3 is 15 residues.

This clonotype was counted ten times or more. The CDR3 here is CATSREGGSYEQYF. CDR3 nucleotide sequence: TGTGCCACCAGCAGAGAAGGAGGCAGCTACGAGCAGTACTTC. V and J are TRBV15 and TRBJ2-7, with a possible D match to TRBD2 (5 bases). The CDR3 totals 14 residues. CDR1 is LNHNV and CDR2 is YYDKDF in the germline V gene (reference sequence). Trimming cost V 0 bases and J 3 bases, with 9 bases left between them.

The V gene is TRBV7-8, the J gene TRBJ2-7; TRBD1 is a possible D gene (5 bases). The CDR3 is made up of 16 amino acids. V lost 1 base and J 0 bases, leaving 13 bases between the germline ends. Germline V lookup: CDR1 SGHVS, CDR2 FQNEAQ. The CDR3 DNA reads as TGTGCCAGCAGCTTAGTGGGTATGGACATCTCCTACGAGCAGTACTTC. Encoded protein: CASSLVGMDISYEQYF.

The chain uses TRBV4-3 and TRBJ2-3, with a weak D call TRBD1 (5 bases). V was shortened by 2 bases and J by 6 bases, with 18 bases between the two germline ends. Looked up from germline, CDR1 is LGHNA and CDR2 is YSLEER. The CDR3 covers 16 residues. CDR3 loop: CASSQSVPGLGDTQYF. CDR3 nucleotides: TGCGCCAGCAGCCAAAGTGTTCCAGGGCTCGGGGATACGCAGTATTTT.

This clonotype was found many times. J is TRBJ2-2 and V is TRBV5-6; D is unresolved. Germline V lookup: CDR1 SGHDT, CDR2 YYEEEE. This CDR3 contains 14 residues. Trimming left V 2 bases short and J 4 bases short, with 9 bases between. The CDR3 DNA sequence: TGTGCCAGCAGCTTAGGAGCGAGCACCGGGGAGCTGTTTTTT. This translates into CASSLGASTGELFF.

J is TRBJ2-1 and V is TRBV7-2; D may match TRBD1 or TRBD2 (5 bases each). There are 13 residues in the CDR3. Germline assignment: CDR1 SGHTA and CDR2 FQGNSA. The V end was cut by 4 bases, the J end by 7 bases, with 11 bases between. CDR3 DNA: TGTGCCAGCAGCTCCTTCGAGGGGAATGAGCAGTTCTTC. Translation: CASSSFEGNEQFF.

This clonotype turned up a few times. CDR3 DNA: TGTGCCAGCAGCTTAGGCGCCAGCGGAGATCAAGAGACCCAGTACTTC. Its translation is CASSLGASGDQETQYF. The chain couples TRBV7-9 to TRBJ2-5; D may be TRBD2 (5 bases). Germline CDR1 is SEHNR and CDR2 is FQNEAQ (reference sequence). The CDR3 spans 16 residues. V lost 1 base and J lost 2, with 14 bases in between.

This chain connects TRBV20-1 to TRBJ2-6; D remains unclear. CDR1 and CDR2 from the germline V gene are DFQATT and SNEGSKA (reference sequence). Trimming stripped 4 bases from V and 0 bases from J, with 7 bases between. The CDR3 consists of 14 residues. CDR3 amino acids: CSAMISSGANVLTF. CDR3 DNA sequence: TGCAGTGCTATGATCAGCTCTGGGGCCAACGTCCTGACTTTC.

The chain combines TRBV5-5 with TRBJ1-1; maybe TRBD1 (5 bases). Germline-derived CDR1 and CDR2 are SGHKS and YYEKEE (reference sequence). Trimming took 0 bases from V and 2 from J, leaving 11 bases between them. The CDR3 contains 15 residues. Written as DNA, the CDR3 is TGTGCCAGCAGCTTGGGGACATTGCGAAACACTGAAGCTTTCTTT. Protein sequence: CASSLGTLRNTEAFF.

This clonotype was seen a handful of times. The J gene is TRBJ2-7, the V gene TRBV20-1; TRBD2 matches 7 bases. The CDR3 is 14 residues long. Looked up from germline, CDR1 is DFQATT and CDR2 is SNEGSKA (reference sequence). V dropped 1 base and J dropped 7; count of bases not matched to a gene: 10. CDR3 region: CSARVPAGLTEQYF. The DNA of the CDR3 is TGCAGTGCTAGAGTCCCAGCGGGGTTGACGGAGCAGTACTTC.

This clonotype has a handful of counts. The CDR3 coding sequence is TGTGCCAGCAGGCCGGGACTAGCGGGGGCAGATACGCAGTATTTT. Amino acids: CASRPGLAGADTQYF. This chain uses TRBV7-6 with TRBJ2-3; 14 nucleotides align to TRBD2. The V segment lost 6 bases and the J segment 4 bases; nucleotides outside the gene matches: 3. Germline V lookup: CDR1 SGHVS, CDR2 FNYEAQ. CDR3 size: 15 residues.

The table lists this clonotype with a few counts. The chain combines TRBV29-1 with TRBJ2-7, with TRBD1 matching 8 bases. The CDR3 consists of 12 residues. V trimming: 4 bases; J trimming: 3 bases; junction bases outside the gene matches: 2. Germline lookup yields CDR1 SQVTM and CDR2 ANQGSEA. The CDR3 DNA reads TGCAGCGTTGGAGACAGGGGCTACGAGCAGTACTTC. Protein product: CSVGDRGYEQYF.

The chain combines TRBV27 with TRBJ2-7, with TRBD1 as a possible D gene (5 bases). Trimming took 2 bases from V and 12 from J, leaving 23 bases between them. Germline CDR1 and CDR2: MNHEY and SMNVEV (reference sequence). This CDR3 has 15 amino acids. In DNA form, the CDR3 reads TGTGCCAGCAGTTTAGCCTTTCAGGGCCCCTTCGAATGGTACTTC. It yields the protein CASSLAFQGPFEWYF.